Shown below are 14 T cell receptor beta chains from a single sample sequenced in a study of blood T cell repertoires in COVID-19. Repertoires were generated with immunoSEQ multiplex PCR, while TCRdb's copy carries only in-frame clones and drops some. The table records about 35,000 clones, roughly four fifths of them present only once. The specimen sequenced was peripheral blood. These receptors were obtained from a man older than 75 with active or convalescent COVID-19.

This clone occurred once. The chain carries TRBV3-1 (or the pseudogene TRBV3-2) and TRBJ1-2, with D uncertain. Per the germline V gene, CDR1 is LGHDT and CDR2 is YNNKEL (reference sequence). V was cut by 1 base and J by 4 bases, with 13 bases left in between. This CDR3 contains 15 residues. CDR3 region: CASSQGSGDLYGYTF. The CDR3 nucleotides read TGTGCCAGCAGCCAAGGCTCTGGAGACCTCTATGGCTACACCTTC.

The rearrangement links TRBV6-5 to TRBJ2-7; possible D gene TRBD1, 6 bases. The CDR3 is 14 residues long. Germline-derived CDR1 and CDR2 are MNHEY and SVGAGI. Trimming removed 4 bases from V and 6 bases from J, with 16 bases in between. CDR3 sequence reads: CASSWNRDPSEQYF. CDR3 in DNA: TGTGCCAGCAGTTGGAACAGGGACCCCTCCGAGCAGTACTTC.

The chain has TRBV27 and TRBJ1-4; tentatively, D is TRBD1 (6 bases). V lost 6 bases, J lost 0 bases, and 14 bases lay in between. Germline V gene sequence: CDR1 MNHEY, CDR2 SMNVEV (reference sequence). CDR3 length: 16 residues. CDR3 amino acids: CASSPGQTATNEKLFF. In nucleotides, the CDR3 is TGTGCCAGCAGCCCAGGACAGACTGCAACTAATGAAAAACTGTTTTTT.

CDR3 sequence reads: CASSALAGGRETQYF. The DNA for the CDR3 is TGCGCCAGCAGTGCCCTAGCGGGAGGGCGGGAGACCCAGTACTTC. The chain recombines TRBV10-1 with TRBJ2-5, with 12 nucleotides matching TRBD2. The CDR3 runs to 15 residues. Germline CDR1 and CDR2: WNHNN and SYGVQD (reference sequence). V trimming: 4 bases; J trimming: 5 bases; junction bases outside the gene matches: 5.

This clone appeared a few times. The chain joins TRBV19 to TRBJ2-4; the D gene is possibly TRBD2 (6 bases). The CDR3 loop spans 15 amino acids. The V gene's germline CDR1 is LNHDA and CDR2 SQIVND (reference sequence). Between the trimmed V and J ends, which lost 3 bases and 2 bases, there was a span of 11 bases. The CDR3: CASSIQGGTKNIQYF. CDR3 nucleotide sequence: TGTGCCAGTAGTATCCAAGGAGGGACCAAAAACATTCAGTACTTC.

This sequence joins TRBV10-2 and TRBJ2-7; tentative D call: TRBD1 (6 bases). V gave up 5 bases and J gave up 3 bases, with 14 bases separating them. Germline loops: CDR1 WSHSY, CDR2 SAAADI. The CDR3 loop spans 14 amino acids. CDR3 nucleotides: TGCGCCAGCAGTCGGGAAGTCAGGGGCTACGAGCAGTACTTC. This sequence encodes CASSREVRGYEQYF.

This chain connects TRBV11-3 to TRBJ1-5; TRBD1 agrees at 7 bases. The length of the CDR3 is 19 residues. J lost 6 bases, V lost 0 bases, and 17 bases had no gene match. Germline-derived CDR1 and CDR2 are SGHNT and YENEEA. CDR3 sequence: CASSLDRVTNHRGRQPQHF. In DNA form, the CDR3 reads TGTGCCAGCAGCTTAGATCGGGTCACAAATCACAGGGGCCGTCAGCCCCAGCATTTT.

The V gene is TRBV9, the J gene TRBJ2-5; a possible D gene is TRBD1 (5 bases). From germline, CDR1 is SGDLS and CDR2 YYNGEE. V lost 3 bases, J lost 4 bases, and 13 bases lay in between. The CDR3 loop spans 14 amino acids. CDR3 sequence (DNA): TGTGCCAGCAGCGCCCCAGGGATGGGAGAGACCCAGTACTTC. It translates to CASSAPGMGETQYF.

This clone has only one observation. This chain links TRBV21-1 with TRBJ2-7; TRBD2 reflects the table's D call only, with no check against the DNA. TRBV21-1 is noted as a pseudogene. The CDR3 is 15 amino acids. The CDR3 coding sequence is TGTGCCAGCACCAGACTAGCGGGTACCTCCTACGAGCAGTACTTC. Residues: CASTRLAGTSYEQYF.

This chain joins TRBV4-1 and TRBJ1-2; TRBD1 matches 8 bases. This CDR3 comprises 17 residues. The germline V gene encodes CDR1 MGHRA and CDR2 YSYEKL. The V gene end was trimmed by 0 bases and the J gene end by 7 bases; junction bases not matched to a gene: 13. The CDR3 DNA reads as TGCGCCAGCAGCCAAGATCCGGGGGCCAGGGGGCTTTTTGGCTACACCTTC. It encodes CASSQDPGARGLFGYTF.

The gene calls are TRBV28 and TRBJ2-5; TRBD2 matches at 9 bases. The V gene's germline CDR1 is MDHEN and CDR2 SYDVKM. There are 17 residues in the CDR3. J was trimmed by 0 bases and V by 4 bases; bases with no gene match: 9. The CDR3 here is CASSSRRLAEYQETQYF. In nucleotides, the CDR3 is TGTGCCAGCAGTTCCCGACGACTAGCGGAGTACCAAGAGACCCAGTACTTC.

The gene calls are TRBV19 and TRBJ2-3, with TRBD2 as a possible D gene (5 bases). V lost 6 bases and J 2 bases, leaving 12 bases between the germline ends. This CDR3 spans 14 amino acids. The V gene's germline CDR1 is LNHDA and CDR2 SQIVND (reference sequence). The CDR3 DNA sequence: TGTGCCAGTAGCCTACTAGAGTTCACAGATACGCAGTATTTT. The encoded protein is CASSLLEFTDTQYF. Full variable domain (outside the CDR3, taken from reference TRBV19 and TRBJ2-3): DGGITQSPKYLFRKEGQNVTLSCEQNLNHDAMYWYRQDPGQGLRLIYYSQIVNDFQKGDIAEGYSVSREKKESFPLTVTSAQKNPTAFYLCASSLLEFTDTQYFGPGTRLTVL.

The CDR3 region is CASSPAGTPGGEQFF. In nucleotides, the CDR3 is TGTGCCAGCAGCCCCGCCGGGACCCCAGGGGGTGAGCAGTTCTTC. V and J are TRBV7-2 and TRBJ2-1; TRBD1 aligns across 7 bases. Trimming took 5 bases from V and 9 from J; bases not matched to a gene: 13. Germline values: CDR1 SGHTA, CDR2 FQGNSA. CDR3 length equals 15 residues. Combining the CDR3 with reference TRBV7-2 and TRBJ2-1 gives the whole variable domain GAGVSQSPSNKVTEKGKDVELRCDPISGHTALYWYRQSLGQGLEFLIYFQGNSAPDKSGLPSDRFSAERTGGSVSTLTIQRTQQEDSAVYLCASSPAGTPGGEQFFGPGTRLTVL.

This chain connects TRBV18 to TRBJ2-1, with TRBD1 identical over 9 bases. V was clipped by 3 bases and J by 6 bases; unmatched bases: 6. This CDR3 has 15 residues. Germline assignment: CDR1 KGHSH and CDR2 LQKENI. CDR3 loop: CASSPDRGAFNEQFF. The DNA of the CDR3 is TGTGCCAGCTCACCGGACAGGGGAGCGTTCAATGAGCAGTTCTTC.